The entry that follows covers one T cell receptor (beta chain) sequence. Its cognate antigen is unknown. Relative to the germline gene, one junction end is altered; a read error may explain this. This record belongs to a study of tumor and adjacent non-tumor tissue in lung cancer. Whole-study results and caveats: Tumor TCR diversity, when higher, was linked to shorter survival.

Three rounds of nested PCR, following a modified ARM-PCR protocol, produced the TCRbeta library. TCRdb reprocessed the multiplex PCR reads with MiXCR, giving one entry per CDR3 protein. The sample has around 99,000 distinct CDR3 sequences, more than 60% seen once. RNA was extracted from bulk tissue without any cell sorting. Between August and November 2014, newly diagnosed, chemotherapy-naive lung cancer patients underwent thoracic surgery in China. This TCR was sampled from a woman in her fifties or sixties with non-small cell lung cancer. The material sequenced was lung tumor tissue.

The CDR3, as DNA: TGCGCCAGCAACCAAGGGACGGGCTCTGGGGCCAACGTCCGGACTTTC. Its translation is CASNQGTGSGANVRTF. The rearrangement uses TRBV4-3 and TRBJ2-6, with D perhaps TRBD1 or TRBD2 (5 bases each). The germline V gene has CDR1 LGHNA and CDR2 YSLEER. The CDR3 has 16 residues.